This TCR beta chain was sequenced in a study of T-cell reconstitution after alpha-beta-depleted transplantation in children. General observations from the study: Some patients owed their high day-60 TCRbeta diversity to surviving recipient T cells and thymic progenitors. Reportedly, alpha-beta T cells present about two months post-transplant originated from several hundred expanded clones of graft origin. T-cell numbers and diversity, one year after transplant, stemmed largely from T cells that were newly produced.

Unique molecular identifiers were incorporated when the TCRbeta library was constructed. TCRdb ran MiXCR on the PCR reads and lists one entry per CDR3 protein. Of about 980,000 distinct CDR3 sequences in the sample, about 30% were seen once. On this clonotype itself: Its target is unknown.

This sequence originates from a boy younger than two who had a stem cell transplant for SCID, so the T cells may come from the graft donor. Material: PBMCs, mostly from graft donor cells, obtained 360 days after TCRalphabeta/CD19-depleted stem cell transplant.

The CDR3 DNA follows: TGTGCCAGCAGTTTACGACTAGCGGGGTTATCAGATACGCAGTATTTT. Protein product: CASSLRLAGLSDTQYF. This chain connects TRBV28 to TRBJ2-3; 11 bases line up with TRBD2. Trimming at V came to 2 bases and at J to 4 bases, leaving 5 bases not matched to a gene. The length of the CDR3 is 16 residues. The V gene's germline CDR1 is MDHEN and CDR2 SYDVKM.